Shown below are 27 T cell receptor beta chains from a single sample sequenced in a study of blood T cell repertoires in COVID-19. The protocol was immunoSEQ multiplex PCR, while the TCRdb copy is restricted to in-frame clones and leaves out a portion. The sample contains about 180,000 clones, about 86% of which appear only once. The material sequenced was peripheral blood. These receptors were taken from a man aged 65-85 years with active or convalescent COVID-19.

The CDR3 is CASSEGGREGPLKNIQYF. Here the CDR3 DNA reads TGTGCCAGCAGTGAAGGTGGGCGGGAGGGCCCCCTCAAAAACATTCAGTACTTC. The chain has TRBV2 and TRBJ2-4; TRBD2 matches 9 bases. J was trimmed by 3 bases and V by 1 base; bases with no gene match: 10. The CDR3 is made up of 18 amino acids. Germline V gene sequence: CDR1 SNHLY, CDR2 FYNNEI.

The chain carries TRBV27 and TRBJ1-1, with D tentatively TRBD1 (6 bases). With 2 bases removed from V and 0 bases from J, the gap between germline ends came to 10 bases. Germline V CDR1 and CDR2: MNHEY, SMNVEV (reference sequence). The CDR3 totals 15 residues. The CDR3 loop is CASSLPGHMNTEAFF. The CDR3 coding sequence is TGTGCCAGCAGTTTACCGGGACATATGAACACTGAAGCTTTCTTT.

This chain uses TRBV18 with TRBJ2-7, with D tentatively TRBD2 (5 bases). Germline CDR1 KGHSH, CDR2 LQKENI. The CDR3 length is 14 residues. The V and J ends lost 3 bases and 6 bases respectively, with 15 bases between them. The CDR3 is CASSPLVGVGEQYF. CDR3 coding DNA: TGTGCCAGCTCACCCCTTGTCGGGGTGGGCGAGCAGTACTTC.

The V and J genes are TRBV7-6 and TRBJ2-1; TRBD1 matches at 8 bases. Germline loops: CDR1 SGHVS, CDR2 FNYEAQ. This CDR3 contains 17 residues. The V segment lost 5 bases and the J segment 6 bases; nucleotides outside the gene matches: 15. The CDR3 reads CASSPRTGSSMGNEQFF. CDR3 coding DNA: TGTGCCAGCAGCCCCCGGACAGGGAGCTCTATGGGCAATGAGCAGTTCTTC.

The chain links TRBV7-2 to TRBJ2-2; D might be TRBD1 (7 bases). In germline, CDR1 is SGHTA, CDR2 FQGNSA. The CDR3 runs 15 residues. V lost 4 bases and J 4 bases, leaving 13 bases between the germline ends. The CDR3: CASSWRQGGTGELFF. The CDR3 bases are TGTGCCAGCAGCTGGCGGCAGGGGGGCACCGGGGAGCTGTTTTTT.

The CDR3 sequence is CASTPGQGTNEKLFF. DNA of the CDR3: TGTGCCAGTACCCCTGGGCAGGGAACTAATGAAAAACTGTTTTTT. The J gene is TRBJ1-4, the V gene TRBV19; D perhaps matches TRBD1 (5 bases). This CDR3 is built from 15 residues. Germline V gives CDR1 LNHDA, CDR2 SQIVND (reference sequence). The ends were cut back, 7 bases at V and 1 base at J, with 13 bases in the middle.

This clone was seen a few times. CDR3 DNA: TGTGCCAGCGGACATACGGACAGGCTAAATCAGCCCCAGCATTTT. This translates into CASGHTDRLNQPQHF. The chain has TRBV6-5 and TRBJ1-5; 7 bases line up with TRBD1. Germline CDR1 MNHEY, CDR2 SVGAGI. The CDR3 length is 15 residues. Unmatched junction bases numbered 11, after V lost 8 bases and J lost 4 bases.

The CDR3 protein is CASNTTPLKSGYTF. The CDR3 DNA sequence: TGTGCCAGCAATACTACACCTCTCAAAAGTGGCTACACCTTC. The chain joins TRBV6-5 to TRBJ1-2, with unresolved D. V gave up 7 bases and J gave up 7 bases, with 19 bases separating them. The CDR3 has 14 amino acids. CDR1 and CDR2 (germline): MNHEY, SVGAGI.

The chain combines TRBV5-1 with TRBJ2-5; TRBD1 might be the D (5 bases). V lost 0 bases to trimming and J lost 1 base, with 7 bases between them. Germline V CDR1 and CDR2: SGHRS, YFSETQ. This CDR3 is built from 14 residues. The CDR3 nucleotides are TGCGCCAGCAGCTTGGGACAGCCCCAAGAGACCCAGTACTTC. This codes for CASSLGQPQETQYF.

The CDR3 DNA reads TGTGCCAGTAGTGAGCCAGGACAAAGGCAAAATTCACCCCTCCACTTT. Protein product: CASSEPGQRQNSPLHF. This chain connects TRBV19 to TRBJ1-6; D perhaps matches TRBD1 (5 bases). Trimming took 5 bases from V and 7 from J, leaving 18 bases between them. Germline CDR1 is LNHDA and CDR2 is SQIVND (reference sequence). CDR3 length equals 16 residues.

The CDR3, as DNA: TGTGCCAGCTGCCCCGTCGGACTAATGCATTCCTACGAGCAGTACTTC. As protein: CASCPVGLMHSYEQYF. This chain connects TRBV28 to TRBJ2-7; D is possibly TRBD2 (6 bases). The CDR3 totals 16 residues. Trimming left V 8 bases short and J 1 base short, with 21 bases between. Germline V gene data show CDR1 as MDHEN and CDR2 as SYDVKM.

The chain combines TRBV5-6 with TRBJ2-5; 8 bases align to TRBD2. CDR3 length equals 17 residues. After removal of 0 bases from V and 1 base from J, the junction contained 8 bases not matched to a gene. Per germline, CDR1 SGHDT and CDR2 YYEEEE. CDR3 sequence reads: CASSLAFERGTQETQYF. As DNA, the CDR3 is TGTGCCAGCAGCTTGGCCTTCGAGCGGGGGACCCAAGAGACCCAGTACTTC.

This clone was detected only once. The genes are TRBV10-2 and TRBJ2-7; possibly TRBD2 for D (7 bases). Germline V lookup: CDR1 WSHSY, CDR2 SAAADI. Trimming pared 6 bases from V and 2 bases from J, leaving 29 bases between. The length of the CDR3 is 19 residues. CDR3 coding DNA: TGCGCCAGCAGGAGCATCGGACTGGGGGCCCGGGAGGATGCCTACGAGCAGTACTTC. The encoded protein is CASRSIGLGAREDAYEQYF.

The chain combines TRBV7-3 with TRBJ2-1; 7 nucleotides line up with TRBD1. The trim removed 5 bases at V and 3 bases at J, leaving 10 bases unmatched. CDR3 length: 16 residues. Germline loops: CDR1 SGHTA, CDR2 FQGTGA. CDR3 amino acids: CASSRLGAGGYNEQFF. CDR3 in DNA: TGTGCCAGCAGCCGACTCGGGGCAGGGGGCTACAATGAGCAGTTCTTC.

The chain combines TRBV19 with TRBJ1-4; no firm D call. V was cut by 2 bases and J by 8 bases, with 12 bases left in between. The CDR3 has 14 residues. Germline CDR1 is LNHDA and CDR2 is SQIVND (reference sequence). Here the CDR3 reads CASSIRGSSEKLFF. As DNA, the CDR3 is TGTGCCAGTAGTATACGGGGTTCGAGCGAAAAACTGTTTTTT. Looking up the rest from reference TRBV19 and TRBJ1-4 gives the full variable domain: DGGITQSPKYLFRKEGQNVTLSCEQNLNHDAMYWYRQDPGQGLRLIYYSQIVNDFQKGDIAEGYSVSREKKESFPLTVTSAQKNPTAFYLCASSIRGSSEKLFFGSGTQLSVL.

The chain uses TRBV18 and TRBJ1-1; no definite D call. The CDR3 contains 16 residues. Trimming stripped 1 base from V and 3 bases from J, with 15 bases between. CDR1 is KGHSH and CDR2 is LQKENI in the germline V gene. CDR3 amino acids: CASSPLSPSSDTEAFF. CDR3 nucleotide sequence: TGTGCCAGCTCACCACTGAGTCCCTCTTCGGACACTGAAGCTTTCTTT. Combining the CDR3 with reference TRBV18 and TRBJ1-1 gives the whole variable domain NAGVMQNPRHLVRRRGQEARLRCSPMKGHSHVYWYRQLPEEGLKFMVYLQKENIIDESGMPKERFSAEFPKEGPSILRIQQVVRGDSAAYFCASSPLSPSSDTEAFFGQGTRLTVV.

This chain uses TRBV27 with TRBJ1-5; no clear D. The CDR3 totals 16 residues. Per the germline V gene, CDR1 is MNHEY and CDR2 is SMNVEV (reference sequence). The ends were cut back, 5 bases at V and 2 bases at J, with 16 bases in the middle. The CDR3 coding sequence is TGTGCCAGCAGTCCAACCCCCTCTGCGGGCAATCAGCCCCAGCATTTT. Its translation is CASSPTPSAGNQPQHF.

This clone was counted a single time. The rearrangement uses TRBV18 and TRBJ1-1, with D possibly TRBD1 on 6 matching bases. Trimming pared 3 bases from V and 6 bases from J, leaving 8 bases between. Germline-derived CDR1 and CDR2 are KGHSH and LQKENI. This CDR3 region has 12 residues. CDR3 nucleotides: TGTGCCAGCTCACCCGGACAGCCTGAAGCTTTCTTT. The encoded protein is CASSPGQPEAFF.

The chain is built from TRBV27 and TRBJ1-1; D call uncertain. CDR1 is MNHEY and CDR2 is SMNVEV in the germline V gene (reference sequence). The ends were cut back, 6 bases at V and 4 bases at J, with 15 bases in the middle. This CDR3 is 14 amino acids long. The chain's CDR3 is CASRRSGRPTEAFF. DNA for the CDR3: TGTGCCAGCAGACGGAGCGGGCGCCCCACTGAAGCTTTCTTT.

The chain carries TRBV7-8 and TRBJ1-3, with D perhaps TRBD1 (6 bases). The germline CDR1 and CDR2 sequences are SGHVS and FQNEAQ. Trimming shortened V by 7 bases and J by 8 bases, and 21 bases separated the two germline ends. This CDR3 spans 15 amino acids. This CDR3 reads CASTLTGGGGDTIYF. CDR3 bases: TGTGCCAGCACCCTGACTGGGGGAGGGGGTGACACCATATATTTT. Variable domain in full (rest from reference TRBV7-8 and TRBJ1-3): GAGVSQSPRYKVAKRGQDVALRCDPISGHVSLFWYQQALGQGPEFLTYFQNEAQLDKSGLPSDRFFAERPEGSVSTLKIQRTQQEDSAVYLCASTLTGGGGDTIYFGEGSWLTVV.

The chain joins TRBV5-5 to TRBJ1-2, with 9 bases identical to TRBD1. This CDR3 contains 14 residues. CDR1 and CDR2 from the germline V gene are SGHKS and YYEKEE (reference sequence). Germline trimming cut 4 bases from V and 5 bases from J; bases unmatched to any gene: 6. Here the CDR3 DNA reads TGTGCCAGCAGCCTCGGGACAGGGCATTATGGCTACACCTTC. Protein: CASSLGTGHYGYTF.

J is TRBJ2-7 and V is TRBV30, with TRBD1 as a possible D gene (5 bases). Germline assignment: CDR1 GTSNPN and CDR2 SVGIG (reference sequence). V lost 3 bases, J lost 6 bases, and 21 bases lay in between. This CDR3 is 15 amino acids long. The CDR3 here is CAWRYQGLPFGEQYF. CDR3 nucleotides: TGTGCCTGGAGGTACCAGGGCCTACCCTTTGGCGAGCAGTACTTC.

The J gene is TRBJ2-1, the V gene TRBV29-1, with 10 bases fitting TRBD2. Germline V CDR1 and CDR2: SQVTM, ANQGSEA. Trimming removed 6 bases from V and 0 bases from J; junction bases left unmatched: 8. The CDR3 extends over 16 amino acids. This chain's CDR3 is CSVTGTSVSSYNEQFF. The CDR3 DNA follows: TGCAGCGTCACTGGGACTAGCGTTAGCTCCTACAATGAGCAGTTCTTC.

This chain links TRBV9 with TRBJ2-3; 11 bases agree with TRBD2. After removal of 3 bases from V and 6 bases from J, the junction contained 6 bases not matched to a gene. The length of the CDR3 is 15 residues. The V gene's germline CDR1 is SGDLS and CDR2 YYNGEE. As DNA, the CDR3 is TGTGCCAGCAGCGGATTAGCGGGGGGGCCGGATACGCAGTATTTT. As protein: CASSGLAGGPDTQYF.

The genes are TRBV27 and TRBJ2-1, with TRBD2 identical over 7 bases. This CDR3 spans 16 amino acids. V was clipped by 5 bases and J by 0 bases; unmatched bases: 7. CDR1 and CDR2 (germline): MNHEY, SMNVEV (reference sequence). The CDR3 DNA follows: TGTGCCAGCAGTCGACTCCTAGCGGTCTCCTACAATGAGCAGTTCTTC. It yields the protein CASSRLLAVSYNEQFF.

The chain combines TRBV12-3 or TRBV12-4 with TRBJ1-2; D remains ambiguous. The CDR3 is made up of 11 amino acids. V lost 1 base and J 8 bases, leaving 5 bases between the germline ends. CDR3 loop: CASSLGGGYTF. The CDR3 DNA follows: TGTGCCAGCAGTTTAGGAGGGGGCTACACCTTC.

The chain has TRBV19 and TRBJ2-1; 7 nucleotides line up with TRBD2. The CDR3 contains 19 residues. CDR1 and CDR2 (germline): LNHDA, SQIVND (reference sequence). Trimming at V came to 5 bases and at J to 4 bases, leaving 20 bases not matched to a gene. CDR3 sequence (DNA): TGTGCCAGTAGTTGGATCCTTCCCGCGGGGGAGGCTATTTACAATGAGCAGTTCTTC. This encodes CASSWILPAGEAIYNEQFF.